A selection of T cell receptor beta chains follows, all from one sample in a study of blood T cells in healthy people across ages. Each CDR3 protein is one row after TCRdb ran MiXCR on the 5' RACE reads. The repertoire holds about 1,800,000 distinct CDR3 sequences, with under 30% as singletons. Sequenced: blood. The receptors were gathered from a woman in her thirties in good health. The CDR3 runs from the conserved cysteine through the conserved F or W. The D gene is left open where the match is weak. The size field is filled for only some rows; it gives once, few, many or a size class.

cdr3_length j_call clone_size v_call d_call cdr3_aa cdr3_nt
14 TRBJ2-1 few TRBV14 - CASSQESSSGEQFF TGTGCCAGCAGCCAAGAGTCTAGTTCCGGTGAGCAGTTCTTC
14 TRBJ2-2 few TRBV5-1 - CASSLATGAGELFF TGCGCCAGCAGCTTGGCGACGGGAGCCGGGGAGCTGTTTTTT
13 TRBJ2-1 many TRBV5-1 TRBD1 CASSGGTGGEQFF TGCGCCAGCAGCGGGGGGACAGGGGGTGAGCAGTTCTTC
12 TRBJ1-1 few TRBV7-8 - CASSPHGGEAFF TGTGCCAGCAGCCCACACGGGGGAGAAGCTTTCTTT
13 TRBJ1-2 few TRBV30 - CAWSLHGLGGYTF TGTGCCTGGAGTCTCCATGGACTGGGAGGCTACACCTTC
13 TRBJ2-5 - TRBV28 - CASTLIGEETQYF TGTGCCAGCACCCTAATCGGGGAGGAGACCCAGTACTTC
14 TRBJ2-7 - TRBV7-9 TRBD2 CASSQTSGSCEQYF TGTGCCAGCAGCCAGACTAGCGGCTCCTGCGAGCAGTACTTC
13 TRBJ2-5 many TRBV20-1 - CSARDSGQETQYF TGCAGTGCTAGAGATTCGGGCCAAGAGACCCAGTACTTC
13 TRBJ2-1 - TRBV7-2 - CASSLALWREQFF TGTGCCAGCAGCTTAGCGCTCTGGCGGGAGCAGTTCTTC
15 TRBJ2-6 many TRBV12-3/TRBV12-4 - CASSWVGTGANVLTF TGTGCCAGCAGTTGGGTGGGGACAGGGGCCAACGTCCTGACTTTC
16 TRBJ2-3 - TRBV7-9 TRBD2 CASSPRGTRGADTQYF TGTGCCAGCAGCCCCCGGGGAACGCGGGGGGCGGATACGCAGTATTTT
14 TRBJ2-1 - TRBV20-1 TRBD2 CSVWASGSYNEQFF TGCAGTGTTTGGGCTAGCGGGAGCTACAATGAGCAGTTCTTC
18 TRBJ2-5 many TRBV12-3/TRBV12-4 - CASSLPRGGQAGGETQYF TGTGCCAGCAGTTTACCCCGGGGGGGACAGGCTGGAGGGGAGACCCAGTACTTC
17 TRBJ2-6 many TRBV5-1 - CASSLAGVISGANVLTF TGCGCCAGCAGCTTGGCAGGGGTAATCTCTGGGGCCAACGTCCTGACTTTC
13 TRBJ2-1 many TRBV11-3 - CASSLSAGSEQFF TGTGCCAGCAGCTTATCGGCGGGGAGTGAGCAGTTCTTC
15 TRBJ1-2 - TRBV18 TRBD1 CASPLRDSVTYGYTF TGTGCCAGCCCACTCAGGGACAGTGTTACCTATGGCTACACCTTC
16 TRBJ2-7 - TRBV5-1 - CASSSRGEGKGYEQYF TGCGCCAGCAGCTCCAGGGGAGAAGGAAAGGGATACGAGCAGTACTTC
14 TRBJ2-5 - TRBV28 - CASSKWSGGETQYF TGTGCCAGCAGTAAATGGAGTGGAGGGGAGACCCAGTACTTC
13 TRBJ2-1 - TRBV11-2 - CASSSPFPNEQFF TGTGCCAGCAGCTCACCCTTCCCCAATGAGCAGTTCTTC
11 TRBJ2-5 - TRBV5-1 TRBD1 CVSSWTGTQYF TGCGTCAGCAGCTGGACAGGGACCCAGTACTTC
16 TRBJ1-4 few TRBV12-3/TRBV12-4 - CASSLALLGTNEKLFF TGTGCCAGCAGTTTAGCGCTGTTGGGAACTAATGAAAAACTGTTTTTT
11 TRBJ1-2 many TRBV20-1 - CSATKEGAYTF TGCAGTGCTACCAAGGAGGGCGCCTACACCTTC
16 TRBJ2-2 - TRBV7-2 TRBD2 CASTLAGGGNTGELFF TGTGCCAGCACACTAGCGGGAGGGGGGAACACCGGGGAGCTGTTTTTT
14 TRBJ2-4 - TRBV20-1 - CSARADLAKNIQYF TGCAGTGCCCGGGCAGACTTAGCCAAAAACATTCAGTACTTC
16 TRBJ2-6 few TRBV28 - CAGAGTLGSGANVLTF TGTGCCGGCGCCGGGACTCTCGGCTCTGGGGCCAACGTCCTGACTTTC
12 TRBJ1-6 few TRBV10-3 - CAISAGDSPLHF TGTGCCATCAGTGCAGGGGATTCACCCCTCCACTTT
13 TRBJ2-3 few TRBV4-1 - CASSQETADTQYF TGCGCCAGCAGCCAAGAGACCGCAGATACGCAGTATTTT
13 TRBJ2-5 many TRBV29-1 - CSSRAGVEETQYF TGCAGCTCCAGGGCTGGGGTAGAAGAGACCCAGTACTTC
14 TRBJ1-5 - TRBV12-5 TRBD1 CASGLGTGNQPQHF TGTGCTAGTGGTCTCGGGACAGGGAATCAGCCCCAGCATTTT
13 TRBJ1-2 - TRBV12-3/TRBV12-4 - CASRDDRSYGYTF TGTGCCAGCAGGGATGACAGAAGCTATGGCTACACCTTC
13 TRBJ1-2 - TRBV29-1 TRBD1 CSAGTGGAYGYTF TGCAGCGCCGGGACAGGGGGAGCCTATGGCTACACCTTC
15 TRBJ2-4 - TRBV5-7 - CACSEGVGTQNIQYF TGTGCCTGCAGCGAAGGGGTTGGAACCCAAAACATTCAGTACTTC
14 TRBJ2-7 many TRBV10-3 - CATFNRGGPYEQYF TGTGCCACCTTTAACCGCGGCGGGCCCTACGAGCAGTACTTC